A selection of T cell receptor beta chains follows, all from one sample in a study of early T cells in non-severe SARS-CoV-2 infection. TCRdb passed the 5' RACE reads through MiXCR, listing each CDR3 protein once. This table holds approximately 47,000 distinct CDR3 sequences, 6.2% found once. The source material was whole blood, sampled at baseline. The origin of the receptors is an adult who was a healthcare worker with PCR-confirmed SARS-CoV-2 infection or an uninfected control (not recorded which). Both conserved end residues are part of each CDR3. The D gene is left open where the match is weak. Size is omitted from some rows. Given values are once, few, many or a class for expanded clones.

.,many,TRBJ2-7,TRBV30,CAWGSTGSLTYEQYF,TGTGCCTGGGGCAGTACGGGATCGCTTACCTACGAGCAGTACTTC
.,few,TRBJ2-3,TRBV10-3,CAIGPGSTDTQYF,TGTGCCATCGGGCCAGGCAGCACAGATACGCAGTATTTT
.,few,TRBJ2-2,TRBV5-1,CASSPEAYTGELFF,TGCGCCAGCAGCCCGGAGGCGTACACCGGGGAGCTGTTTTTT
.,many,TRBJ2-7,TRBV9,CASNSDRPTYEQYF,TGTGCCAGCAACTCCGACAGGCCAACCTACGAGCAGTACTTC
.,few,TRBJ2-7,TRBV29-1,CSALTGGVYEQYF,TGCAGCGCACTCACCGGAGGGGTCTACGAGCAGTACTTC
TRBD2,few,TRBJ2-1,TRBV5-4,CASSLQIAGGHYNEQFF,TGTGCCAGCAGCTTGCAGATCGCGGGAGGCCACTACAATGAGCAGTTCTTC
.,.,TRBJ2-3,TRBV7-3,CASSEPQGFADTQYF,TGTGCCAGCAGCGAACCACAGGGTTTCGCAGATACGCAGTATTTT
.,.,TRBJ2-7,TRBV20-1,CSARGGGSYEQYF,TGCAGTGCTAGAGGTGGGGGTTCCTACGAGCAGTACTTC
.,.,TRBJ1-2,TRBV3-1,CASSQGRRLLANYGYTF,TGTGCCAGCAGCCAAGGCCGTCGTCTTCTAGCTAACTATGGCTACACCTTC
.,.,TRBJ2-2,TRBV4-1,CASSQVGTTGELFF,TGCGCCAGCAGCCAAGTTGGGACCACCGGGGAGCTGTTTTTT
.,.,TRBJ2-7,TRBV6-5,CASSRAAEQYF,TGTGCCAGCAGTCGGGCAGCCGAGCAGTACTTC
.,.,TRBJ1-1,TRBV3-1,CASSPSHMNTEAFF,TGTGCCAGCAGCCCCTCCCATATGAACACTGAAGCTTTCTTT
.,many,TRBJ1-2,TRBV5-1,CASSLQVGSYGYTF,TGCGCCAGCAGCCTTCAAGTAGGCTCCTATGGCTACACCTTC
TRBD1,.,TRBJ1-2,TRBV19,CASSLSGGNYGYTF,TGTGCCAGTAGTCTTTCAGGGGGCAACTATGGCTACACCTTC
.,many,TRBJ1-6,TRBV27,CASSSSEYNSPLHF,TGTGCCAGCAGTTCCTCGGAATATAATTCACCCCTCCACTTT
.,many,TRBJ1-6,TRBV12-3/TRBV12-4,CASSGSPDNNSPLHF,TGTGCCAGCAGTGGGAGCCCCGATAATAATTCACCCCTCCACTTT
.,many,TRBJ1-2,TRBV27,CASSQQINYGYTF,TGTGCCAGCAGCCAACAGATAAACTATGGCTACACCTTC
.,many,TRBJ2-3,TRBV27,CASSLDTRTQYF,TGTGCCAGCAGTCTAGACACGAGAACGCAGTATTTT
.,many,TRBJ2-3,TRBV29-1,CSVVVATRTDTQYF,TGCAGCGTTGTGGTAGCGACACGCACAGATACGCAGTATTTT
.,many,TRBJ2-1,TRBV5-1,CASSLDPITEQFF,TGCGCCAGCAGCTTGGATCCTATAACTGAGCAGTTCTTC